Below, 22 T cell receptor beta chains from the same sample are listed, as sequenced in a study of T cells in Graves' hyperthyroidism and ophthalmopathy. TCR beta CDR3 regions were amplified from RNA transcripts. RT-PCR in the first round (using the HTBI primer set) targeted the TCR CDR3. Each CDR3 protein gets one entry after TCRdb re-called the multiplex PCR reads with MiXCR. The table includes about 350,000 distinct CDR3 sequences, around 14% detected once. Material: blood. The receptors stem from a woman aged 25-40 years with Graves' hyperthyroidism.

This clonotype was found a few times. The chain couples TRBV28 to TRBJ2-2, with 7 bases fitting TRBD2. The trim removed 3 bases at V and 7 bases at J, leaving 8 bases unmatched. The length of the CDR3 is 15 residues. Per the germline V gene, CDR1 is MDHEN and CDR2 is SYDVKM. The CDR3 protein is CASSFGEGLLGELFF. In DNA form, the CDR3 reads TGTGCCAGCAGTTTTGGGGAGGGGCTCCTCGGGGAGCTGTTTTTT.

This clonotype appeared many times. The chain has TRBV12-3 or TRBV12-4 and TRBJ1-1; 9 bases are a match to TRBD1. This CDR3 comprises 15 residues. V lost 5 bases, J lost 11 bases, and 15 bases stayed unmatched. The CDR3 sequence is CASSPRVPGQGAAFF. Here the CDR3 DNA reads TGTGCCAGCAGTCCACGCGTCCCGGGACAGGGAGCGGCTTTCTTT.

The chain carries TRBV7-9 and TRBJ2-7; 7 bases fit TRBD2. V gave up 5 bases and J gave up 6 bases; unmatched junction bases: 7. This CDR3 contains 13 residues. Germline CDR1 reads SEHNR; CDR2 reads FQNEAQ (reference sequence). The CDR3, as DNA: TGTGCCAGCAGCAGCGGGGCGTCCGGCGAGCAGTACTTC. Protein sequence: CASSSGASGEQYF.

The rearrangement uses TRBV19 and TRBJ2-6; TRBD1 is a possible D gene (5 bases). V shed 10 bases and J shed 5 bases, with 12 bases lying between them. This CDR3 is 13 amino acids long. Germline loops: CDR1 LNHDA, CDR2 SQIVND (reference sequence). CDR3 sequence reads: CATRTPWANVLTF. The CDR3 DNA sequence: TGTGCCACAAGGACACCTTGGGCCAACGTCCTGACTTTC.

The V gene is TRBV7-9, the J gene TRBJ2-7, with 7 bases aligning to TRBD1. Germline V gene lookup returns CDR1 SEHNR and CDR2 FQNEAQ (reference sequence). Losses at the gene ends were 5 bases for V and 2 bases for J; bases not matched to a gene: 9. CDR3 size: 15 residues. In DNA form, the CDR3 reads TGTGCCAGCAGCCAATTGACAGGGTTCGCCTACGAGCAGTACTTC. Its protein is CASSQLTGFAYEQYF.

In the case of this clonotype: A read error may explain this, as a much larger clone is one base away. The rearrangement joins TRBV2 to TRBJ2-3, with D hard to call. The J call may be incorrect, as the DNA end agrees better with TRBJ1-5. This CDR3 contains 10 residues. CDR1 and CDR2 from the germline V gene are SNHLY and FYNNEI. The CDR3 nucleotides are TGTGCCAGCAGTGAAGATACGCAGCATTTT. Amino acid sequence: CASSEDTQHF.

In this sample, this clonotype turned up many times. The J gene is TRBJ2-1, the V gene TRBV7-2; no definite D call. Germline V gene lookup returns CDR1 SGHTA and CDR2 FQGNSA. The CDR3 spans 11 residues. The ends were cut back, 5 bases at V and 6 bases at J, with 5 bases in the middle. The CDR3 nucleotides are TGTGCCAGCAGCCGCTTCAATGAGCAGTTCTTC. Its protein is CASSRFNEQFF.

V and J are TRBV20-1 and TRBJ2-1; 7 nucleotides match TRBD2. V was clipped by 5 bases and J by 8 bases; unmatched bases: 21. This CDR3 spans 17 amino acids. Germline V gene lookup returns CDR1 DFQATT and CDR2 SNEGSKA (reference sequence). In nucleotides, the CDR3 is TGCAGTGCTGGGTCCTGGGGTAGCGGGCGCGGGGTAGATGAGCAGTTCTTC. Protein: CSAGSWGSGRGVDEQFF.

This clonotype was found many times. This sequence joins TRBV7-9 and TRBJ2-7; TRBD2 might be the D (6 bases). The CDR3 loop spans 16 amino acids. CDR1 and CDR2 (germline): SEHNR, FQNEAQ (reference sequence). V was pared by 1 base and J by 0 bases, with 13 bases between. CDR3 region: CASSLDIRGSSYEQYF. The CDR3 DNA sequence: TGTGCCAGCAGCTTAGATATTCGGGGGAGCTCCTACGAGCAGTACTTC. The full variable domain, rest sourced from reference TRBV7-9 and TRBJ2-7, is DTGVSQNPRHKITKRGQNVTFRCDPISEHNRLYWYRQTLGQGPEFLTYFQNEAQLEKSRLLSDRFSAERPKGSFSTLEIQRTEQGDSAMYLCASSLDIRGSSYEQYFGPGTRLTVT.

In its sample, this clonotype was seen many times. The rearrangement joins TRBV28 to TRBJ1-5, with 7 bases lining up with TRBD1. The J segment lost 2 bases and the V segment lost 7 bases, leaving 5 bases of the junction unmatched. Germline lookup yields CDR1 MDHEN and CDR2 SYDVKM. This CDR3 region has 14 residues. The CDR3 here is CASIFQGGNQPQHF. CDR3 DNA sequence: TGTGCCAGCATATTCCAGGGGGGCAATCAGCCCCAGCATTTT.

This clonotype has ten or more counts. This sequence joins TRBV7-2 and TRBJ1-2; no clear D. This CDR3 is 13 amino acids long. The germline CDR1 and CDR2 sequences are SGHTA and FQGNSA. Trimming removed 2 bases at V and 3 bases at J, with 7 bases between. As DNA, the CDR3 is TGTGCCAGCAGCTTACGAGGTGACTATGGCTACACCTTC. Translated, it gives CASSLRGDYGYTF.

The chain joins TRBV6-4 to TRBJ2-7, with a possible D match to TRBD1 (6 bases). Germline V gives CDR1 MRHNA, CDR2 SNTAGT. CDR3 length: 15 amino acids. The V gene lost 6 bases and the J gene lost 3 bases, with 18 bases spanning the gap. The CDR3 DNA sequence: TGTGCCAGCAGACCAAAGGACAGCCGCGACTACGAGCAGTACTTC. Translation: CASRPKDSRDYEQYF.

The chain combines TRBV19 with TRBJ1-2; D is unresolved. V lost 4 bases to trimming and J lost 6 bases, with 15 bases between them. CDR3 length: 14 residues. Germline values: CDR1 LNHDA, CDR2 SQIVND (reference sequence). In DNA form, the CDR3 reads TGTGCCAGTAGTACCTACAAGATCGGCAATGGCTACACCTTC. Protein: CASSTYKIGNGYTF.

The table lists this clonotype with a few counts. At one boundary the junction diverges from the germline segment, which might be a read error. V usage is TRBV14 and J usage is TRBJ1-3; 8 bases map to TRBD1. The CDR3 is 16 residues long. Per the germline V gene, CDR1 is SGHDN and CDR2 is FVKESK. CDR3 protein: CASSQYQGASGNTIYF. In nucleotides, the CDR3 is TGTGCCAGCAGCCAGTATCAGGGGGCATCTGGAAACACTATATATTTT.

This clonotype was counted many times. The CDR3, as DNA: TGTGCCAGCGGGACGAGGGGATCTTCAAGGGCCTACGAGCAGTACTTC. It translates to CASGTRGSSRAYEQYF. The chain links TRBV2 to TRBJ2-7; possibly TRBD1 or TRBD2 for D (5 bases each). CDR3 length: 16 amino acids. Trimming cost V 8 bases and J 2 bases, with 22 bases left between them. CDR1 is SNHLY, CDR2 FYNNEI, per germline.

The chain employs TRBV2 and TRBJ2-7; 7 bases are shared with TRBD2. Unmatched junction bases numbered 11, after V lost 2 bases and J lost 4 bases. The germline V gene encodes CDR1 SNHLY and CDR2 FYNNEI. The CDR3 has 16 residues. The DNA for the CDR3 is TGTGCCAGCAGTGAAAGCGGCGGGAGTTCCCTTTACGAGCAGTACTTC. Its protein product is CASSESGGSSLYEQYF. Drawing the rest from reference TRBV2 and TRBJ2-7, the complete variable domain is EPEVTQTPSHQVTQMGQEVILRCVPISNHLYFYWYRQILGQKVEFLVSFYNNEISEKSEIFDDQFSVERPDGSNFTLKIRSTKLEDSAMYFCASSESGGSSLYEQYFGPGTRLTVT.

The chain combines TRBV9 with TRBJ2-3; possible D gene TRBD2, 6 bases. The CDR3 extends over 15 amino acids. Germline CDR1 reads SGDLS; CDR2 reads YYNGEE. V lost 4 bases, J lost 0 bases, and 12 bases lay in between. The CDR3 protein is CASSREFSSTDTQYF. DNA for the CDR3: TGTGCCAGCAGCCGGGAGTTCTCTAGCACAGATACGCAGTATTTT.

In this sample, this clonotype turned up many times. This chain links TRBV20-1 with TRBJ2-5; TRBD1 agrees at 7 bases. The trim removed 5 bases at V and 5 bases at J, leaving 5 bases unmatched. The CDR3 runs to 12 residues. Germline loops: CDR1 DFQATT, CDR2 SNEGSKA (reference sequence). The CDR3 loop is CSAQGQLETQYF. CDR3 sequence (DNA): TGCAGTGCTCAGGGACAGCTGGAGACCCAGTACTTC.

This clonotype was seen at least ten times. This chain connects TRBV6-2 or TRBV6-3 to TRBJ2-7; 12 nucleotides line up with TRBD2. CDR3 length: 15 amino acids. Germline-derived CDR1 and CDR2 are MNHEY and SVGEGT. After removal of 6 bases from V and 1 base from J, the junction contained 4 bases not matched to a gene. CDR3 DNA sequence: TGTGCCAGCAGAGTGACTAGCGGGAGTTCCTACGAGCAGTACTTC. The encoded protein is CASRVTSGSSYEQYF.

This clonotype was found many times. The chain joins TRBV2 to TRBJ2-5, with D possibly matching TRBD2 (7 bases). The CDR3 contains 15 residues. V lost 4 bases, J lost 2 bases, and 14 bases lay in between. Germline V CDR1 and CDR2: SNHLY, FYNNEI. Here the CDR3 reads CASSVEGGTQETQYF. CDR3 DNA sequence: TGTGCCAGCAGTGTAGAGGGAGGGACACAAGAGACCCAGTACTTC.

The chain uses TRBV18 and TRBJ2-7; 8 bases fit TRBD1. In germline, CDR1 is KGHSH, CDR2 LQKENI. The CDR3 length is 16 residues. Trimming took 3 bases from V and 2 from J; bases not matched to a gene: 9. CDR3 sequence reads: CASSPEDRVYTYEQYF. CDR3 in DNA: TGTGCCAGCTCACCCGAGGACAGGGTATACACCTACGAGCAGTACTTC.

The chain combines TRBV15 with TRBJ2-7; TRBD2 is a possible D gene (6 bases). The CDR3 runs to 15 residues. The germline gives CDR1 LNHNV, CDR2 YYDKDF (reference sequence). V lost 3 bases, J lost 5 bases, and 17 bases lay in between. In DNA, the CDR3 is TGTGCCACCAGCAGCAGGGCGGGGTTCGGAAACGAGCAGTACTTC. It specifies CATSSRAGFGNEQYF.